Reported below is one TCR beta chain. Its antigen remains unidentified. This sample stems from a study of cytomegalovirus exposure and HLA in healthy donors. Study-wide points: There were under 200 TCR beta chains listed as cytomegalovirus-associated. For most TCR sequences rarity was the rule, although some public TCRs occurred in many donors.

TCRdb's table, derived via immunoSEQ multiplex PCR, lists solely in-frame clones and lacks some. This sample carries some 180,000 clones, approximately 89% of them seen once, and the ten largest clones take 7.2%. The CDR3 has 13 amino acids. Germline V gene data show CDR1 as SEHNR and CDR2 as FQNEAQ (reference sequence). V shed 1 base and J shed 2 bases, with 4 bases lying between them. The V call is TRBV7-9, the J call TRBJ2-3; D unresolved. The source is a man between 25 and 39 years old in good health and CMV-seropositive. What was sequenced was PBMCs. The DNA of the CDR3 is TGTGCCAGCAGCTTAGATGTCACAGATACGCAGTATTTT. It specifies CASSLDVTDTQYF.